A single T cell receptor (beta chain) is shown here with its context. Use of 60 Vbeta and 13 Jbeta primers characterized the PCR. Data came from immunoSEQ multiplex PCR; TCRdb stores just in-frame clones and leaves some out. The sample lists 100,000 or so clones; around 74% were seen once. The entry originates in a study of cytomegalovirus exposure and HLA in healthy donors. Material for sequencing was PBMCs. The TCR was taken from a man between 40 and 49 years old in good health and CMV-seronegative.

CDR3 in DNA: TGTGCCAGTAATCCGAACATGAACACTGAAGCTTTCTTT. This encodes CASNPNMNTEAFF. The genes are TRBV19 and TRBJ1-1; D unclear. This CDR3 comprises 13 residues. Trimming stripped 7 bases from V and 0 bases from J, with 9 bases between. The germline CDR1 and CDR2 sequences are LNHDA and SQIVND (reference sequence).